This T cell receptor beta chain was found in a study of blood T cell repertoires in COVID-19. The V segment lost 4 bases and the J segment 4 bases; nucleotides outside the gene matches: 8. Germline V CDR1 and CDR2: MGHRA, YSYEKL. The CDR3 has 16 amino acids. In the authors' workflow: Reference gene primer amplification in the assay estimated nucleated cell counts. The table came from immunoSEQ multiplex PCR; TCRdb's copy has only in-frame clones and leaves some out. The DNA was the basis for D and trimming; V, J and clone size are from that table. The sample consists of fewer than 250,000 clones, approximately 84% of them appearing once.

This clonotype originated in a woman in her twenties or thirties who had recovered from COVID-19. Sequenced material: PBMCs or T cells enriched from blood (not recorded which). This rearrangement joins TRBV4-1 to TRBJ1-2; 11 bases match TRBD1. The CDR3 DNA reads as TGCGCCAGCAGCCCCCACGGGACAGGGGGTGTCTATGGCTACACCTTC. Translating gives CASSPHGTGGVYGYTF.